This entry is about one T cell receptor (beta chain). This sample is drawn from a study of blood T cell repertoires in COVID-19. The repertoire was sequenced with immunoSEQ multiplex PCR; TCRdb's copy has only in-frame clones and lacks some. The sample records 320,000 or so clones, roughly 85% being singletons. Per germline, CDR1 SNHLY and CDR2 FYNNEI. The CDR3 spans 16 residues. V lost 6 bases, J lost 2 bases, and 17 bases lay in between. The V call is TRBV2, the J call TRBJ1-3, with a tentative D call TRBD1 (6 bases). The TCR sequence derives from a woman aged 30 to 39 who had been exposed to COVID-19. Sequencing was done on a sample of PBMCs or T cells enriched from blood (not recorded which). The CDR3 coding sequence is TGTGCCAGCAGGAAAAACGCCGGGACAACTGGAAACACCATATATTTT. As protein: CASRKNAGTTGNTIYF.